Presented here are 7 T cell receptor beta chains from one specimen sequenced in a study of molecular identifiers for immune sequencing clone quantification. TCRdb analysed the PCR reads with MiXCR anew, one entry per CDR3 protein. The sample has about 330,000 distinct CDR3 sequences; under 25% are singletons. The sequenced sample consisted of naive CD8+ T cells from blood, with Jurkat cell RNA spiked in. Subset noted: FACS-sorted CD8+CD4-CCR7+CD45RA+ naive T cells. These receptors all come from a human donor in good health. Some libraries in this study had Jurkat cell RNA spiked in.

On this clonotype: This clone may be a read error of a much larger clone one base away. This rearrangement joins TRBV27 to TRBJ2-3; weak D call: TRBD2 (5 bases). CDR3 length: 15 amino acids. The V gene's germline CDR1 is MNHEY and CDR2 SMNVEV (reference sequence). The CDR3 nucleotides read TGTGCCAGCAGCTTAGCGTGGAGTAGCACAGATATGCAGTATTTT. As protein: CASSLAWSSTDMQYF.

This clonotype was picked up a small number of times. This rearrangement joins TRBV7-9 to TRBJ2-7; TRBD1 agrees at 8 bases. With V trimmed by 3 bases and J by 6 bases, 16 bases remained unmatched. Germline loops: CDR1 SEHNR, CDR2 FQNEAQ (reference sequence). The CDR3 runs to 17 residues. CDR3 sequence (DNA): TGTGCCAGCAGCTTCGTCCCGGGACAGGAAGCTCTACTCGAGCAGTACTTC. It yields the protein CASSFVPGQEALLEQYF.

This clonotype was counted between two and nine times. In nucleotides, the CDR3 is TGTGCCAGCAGTCTGGTCCACTCCTACGAGCAGTACTTC. Protein sequence: CASSLVHSYEQYF. V is TRBV28 and J is TRBJ2-7; D gene unclear. Trimming pared 5 bases from V and 0 bases from J, leaving 8 bases between. Germline V gene sequence: CDR1 MDHEN, CDR2 SYDVKM. This CDR3 region has 13 residues.

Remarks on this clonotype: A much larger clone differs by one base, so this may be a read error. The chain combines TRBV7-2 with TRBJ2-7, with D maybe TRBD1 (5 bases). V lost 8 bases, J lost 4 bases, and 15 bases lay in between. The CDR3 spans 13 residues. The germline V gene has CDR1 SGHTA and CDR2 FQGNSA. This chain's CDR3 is CASRPLTDYEQYF. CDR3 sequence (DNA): TGTGCCAGCCGCCCACTGACAGATTACGAGCAGTACTTC.

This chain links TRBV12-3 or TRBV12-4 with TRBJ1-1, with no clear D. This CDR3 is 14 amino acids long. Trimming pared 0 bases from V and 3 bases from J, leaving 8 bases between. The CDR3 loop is CASSLAIPDTEAFF. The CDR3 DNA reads TGTGCCAGCAGTTTAGCAATACCAGACACTGAAGCTTTCTTT.

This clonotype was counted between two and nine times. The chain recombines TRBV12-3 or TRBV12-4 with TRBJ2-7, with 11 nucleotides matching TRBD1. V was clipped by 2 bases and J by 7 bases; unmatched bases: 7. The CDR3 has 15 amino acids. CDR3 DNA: TGTGCCAGCAGTTTATGGGACAGGGGGATGGGGGAGCAGTACTTC. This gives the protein CASSLWDRGMGEQYF.

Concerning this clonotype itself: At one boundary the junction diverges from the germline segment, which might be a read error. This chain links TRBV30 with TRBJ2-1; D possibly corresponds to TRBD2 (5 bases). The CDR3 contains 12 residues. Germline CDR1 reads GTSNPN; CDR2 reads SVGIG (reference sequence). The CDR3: CAWGPGYDERFF. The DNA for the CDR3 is TGTGCCTGGGGTCCGGGGTACGATGAGCGGTTCTTC.